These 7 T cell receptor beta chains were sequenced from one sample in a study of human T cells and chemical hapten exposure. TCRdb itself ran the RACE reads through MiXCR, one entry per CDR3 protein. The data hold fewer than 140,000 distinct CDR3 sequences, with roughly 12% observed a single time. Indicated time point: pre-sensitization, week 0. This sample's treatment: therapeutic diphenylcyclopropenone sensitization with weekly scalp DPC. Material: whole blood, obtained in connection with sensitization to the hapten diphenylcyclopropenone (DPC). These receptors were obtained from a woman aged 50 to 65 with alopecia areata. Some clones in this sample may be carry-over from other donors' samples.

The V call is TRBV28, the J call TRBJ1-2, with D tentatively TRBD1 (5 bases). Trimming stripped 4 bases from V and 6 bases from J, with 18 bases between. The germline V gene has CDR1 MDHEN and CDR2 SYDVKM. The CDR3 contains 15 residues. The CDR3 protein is CASSSPEGGGDGYTF. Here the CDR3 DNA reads TGTGCCAGCAGTTCCCCCGAAGGCGGGGGGGATGGCTACACCTTC.

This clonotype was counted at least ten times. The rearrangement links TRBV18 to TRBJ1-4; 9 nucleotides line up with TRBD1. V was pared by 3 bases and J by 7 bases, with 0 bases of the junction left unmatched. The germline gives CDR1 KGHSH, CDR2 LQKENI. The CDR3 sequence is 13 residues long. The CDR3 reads CASSPDRGEKLFF. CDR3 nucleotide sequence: TGTGCCAGCTCACCGGACAGGGGTGAAAAACTGTTTTTT.

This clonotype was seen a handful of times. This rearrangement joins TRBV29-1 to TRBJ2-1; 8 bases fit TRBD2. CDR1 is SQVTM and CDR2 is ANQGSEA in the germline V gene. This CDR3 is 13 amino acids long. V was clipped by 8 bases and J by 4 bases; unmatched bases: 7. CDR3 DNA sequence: TGCAGCTCCCAGCGGGAGTTATACAATGAGCAGTTCTTC. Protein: CSSQRELYNEQFF.

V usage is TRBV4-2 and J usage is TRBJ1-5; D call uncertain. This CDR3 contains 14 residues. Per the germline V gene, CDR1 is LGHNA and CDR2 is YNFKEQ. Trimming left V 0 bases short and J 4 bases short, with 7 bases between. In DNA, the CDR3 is TGTGCCAGCAGCCAAGAGGCAGTTAATCAGCCCCAGCATTTT. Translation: CASSQEAVNQPQHF.

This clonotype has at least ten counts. CDR3 DNA sequence: TGTGCCAGCTCGCTTCGAGAGGGATCCCTCTCCTACGAGCAGTACTTC. Its translation: CASSLREGSLSYEQYF. The chain is built from TRBV6-2 or TRBV6-3 and TRBJ2-7; a possible D gene is TRBD2 (5 bases). CDR3 length equals 16 residues. V lost 8 bases and J lost 0, with 20 bases in between. CDR1 and CDR2 from the germline V gene are MNHEY and SVGEGT.

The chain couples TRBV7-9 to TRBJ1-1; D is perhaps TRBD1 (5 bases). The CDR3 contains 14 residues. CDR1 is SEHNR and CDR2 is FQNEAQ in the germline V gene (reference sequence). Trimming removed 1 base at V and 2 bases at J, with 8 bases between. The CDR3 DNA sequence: TGTGCCAGCAGCTTAGTCACAGGCAACACTGAAGCTTTCTTT. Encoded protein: CASSLVTGNTEAFF.

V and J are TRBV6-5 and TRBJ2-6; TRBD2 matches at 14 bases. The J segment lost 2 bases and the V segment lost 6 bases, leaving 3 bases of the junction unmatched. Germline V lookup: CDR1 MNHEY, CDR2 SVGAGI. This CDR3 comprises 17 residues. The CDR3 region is CASSGTSGRTGANVLTF. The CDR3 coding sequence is TGTGCCAGCAGCGGGACTAGCGGGAGAACTGGGGCCAACGTCCTGACTTTC.